Listed here are 23 T cell receptor beta chains from one sample, sequenced in a study of shared clonotypes between healthy human individuals. Repertoires were generated with immunoSEQ multiplex PCR, while TCRdb's copy carries only in-frame clones and drops some. The data show a few million clones, 80% to 95% seen once. Sequenced: naive CD4+ T cells from PBMCs. Subset described: CD45RA+ positively selected. The receptors were gathered from a man aged 18 to 35 in good health. Some clones in this sample may be carry-over from other donors' samples.

The chain combines TRBV18 with TRBJ1-1; no clear D. Germline V gene data show CDR1 as KGHSH and CDR2 as LQKENI. The CDR3 is 14 residues long. V was shortened by 2 bases and J by 0 bases, with 7 bases between the two germline ends. The CDR3 region is CASSPSGVNTEAFF. DNA of the CDR3: TGTGCCAGCTCACCATCCGGAGTGAACACTGAAGCTTTCTTT.

Note on this clone: Its ends do not fully match the called genes, so a read error is possible. The V gene is TRBV6-5, the J gene TRBJ2-7; D is uncertain. In germline, CDR1 is MNHEY, CDR2 SVGAGI. This CDR3 is built from 8 residues. CDR3 coding DNA: TGTGCCAGCAGTTACTTTCCTTTC. It is translated as CASSYFPF.

The sample holds a few counts of this clone. V is TRBV7-9 and J is TRBJ1-1, with D possibly matching TRBD1 (5 bases). V dropped 1 base and J dropped 4 bases, with 10 bases sitting between them. The CDR3 is made up of 14 amino acids. Germline CDR1 and CDR2: SEHNR and FQNEAQ (reference sequence). CDR3 loop: CASSLGGVFTEAFF. CDR3 nucleotides: TGTGCCAGCAGCTTAGGGGGGGTTTTCACTGAAGCTTTCTTT.

This clone was found once. The rearrangement uses TRBV6-1 and TRBJ1-2, with 9 bases that match TRBD1. Germline assignment: CDR1 MNHNS and CDR2 SASEGT. The CDR3 covers 16 residues. V was clipped by 4 bases and J by 4 bases; unmatched bases: 10. As DNA, the CDR3 is TGTGCCAGCAGTGGACAGGGGGGGATAAGGGGCTATGGCTACACCTTC. Protein: CASSGQGGIRGYGYTF.

V is TRBV15 and J is TRBJ2-1; unclear D gene. V was clipped by 3 bases and J by 1 base, with 10 bases between them. Germline CDR1 LNHNV, CDR2 YYDKDF (reference sequence). The CDR3 length is 15 residues. CDR3 in DNA: TGTGCCACCAGCAGTTACCAGATTTCCTACAATGAGCAGTTCTTC. This gives the protein CATSSYQISYNEQFF. The variable domain in full, with the rest retrieved from reference TRBV15 and TRBJ2-1, is DAMVIQNPRYQVTQFGKPVTLSCSQTLNHNVMYWYQQKSSQAPKLLFHYYDKDFNNEADTPDNFQSRRPNTSFCFLDIRSPGLGDTAMYLCATSSYQISYNEQFFGPGTRLTVL.

The V call is TRBV28, the J call TRBJ1-6; 8 nucleotides match TRBD1. Trimming cost V 5 bases and J 8 bases; bases outside gene matches: 2. Germline V lookup: CDR1 MDHEN, CDR2 SYDVKM. The CDR3 is made up of 13 amino acids. The CDR3 nucleotides read TGTGCCAGCAGTGTGGACAGGGATTCACCCCTCCACTTT. It specifies CASSVDRDSPLHF.

This chain uses TRBV30 with TRBJ2-3, with D hard to call. Trimming cost V 0 bases and J 6 bases, with 10 bases left between them. Germline CDR1 reads GTSNPN; CDR2 reads SVGIG (reference sequence). The CDR3 has 13 residues. The chain's CDR3 is CAWSVTNWDTQYF. CDR3 bases: TGTGCCTGGAGTGTAACCAACTGGGATACGCAGTATTTT.

About this clone itself: Other nucleotide sequences in the sample specify the same CDR3. This rearrangement joins TRBV5-6 to TRBJ2-7; TRBD1 might be the D (6 bases). Trimming took off 4 bases at V and 0 bases at J, with 11 bases between the two ends. Germline values: CDR1 SGHDT, CDR2 YYEEEE. This CDR3 is 14 amino acids long. This CDR3 reads CASSLGAYSYEQYF. The CDR3 DNA reads as TGTGCCAGCAGCCTGGGGGCGTACTCCTACGAGCAGTACTTC.

This chain connects TRBV19 to TRBJ1-5, with D uncertain. The germline gives CDR1 LNHDA, CDR2 SQIVND (reference sequence). V gave up 6 bases and J gave up 3 bases, with 6 bases separating them. CDR3 length equals 12 residues. CDR3: CASRTYNQPQHF. CDR3 bases: TGTGCCAGTAGGACCTACAATCAGCCCCAGCATTTT.

The chain employs TRBV18 and TRBJ1-1, with D uncertain. Trimming took 4 bases from V and 7 from J, leaving 16 bases between them. The germline V gene encodes CDR1 KGHSH and CDR2 LQKENI. CDR3 length: 14 residues. The CDR3 coding sequence is TGTGCCAGCTCACTCTCTGCGGGCTTGGGTGAAGCTTTCTTT. The encoded protein is CASSLSAGLGEAFF.

The chain carries TRBV15 and TRBJ2-1, with no clear D. CDR1 LNHNV and CDR2 YYDKDF come from the germline V gene (reference sequence). V was trimmed by 0 bases and J by 6 bases, leaving 18 bases between them. There are 17 residues in the CDR3. CDR3 residues: CATSRDTGRLVPNEQFF. The CDR3 DNA reads TGTGCCACCAGCAGAGATACTGGGCGCCTAGTCCCCAATGAGCAGTTCTTC.

Comments on this clone: Within the sample, other DNA sequences also encode this same CDR3. This chain uses TRBV18 with TRBJ2-7; D unresolved. Germline V gene data show CDR1 as KGHSH and CDR2 as LQKENI. This CDR3 is built from 13 residues. V was cut by 0 bases and J by 3 bases, with 6 bases left in between. The DNA of the CDR3 is TGTGCCAGCTCACCACCGTCGAGCTACGAGCAGTACTTC. Translation gives CASSPPSSYEQYF.

V is TRBV29-1 and J is TRBJ2-6; D call uncertain. The CDR3 runs to 14 residues. V was cut by 6 bases and J by 4 bases, with 13 bases left in between. Germline V gene sequence: CDR1 SQVTM, CDR2 ANQGSEA. CDR3 in amino acids: CSVLAWGGANVLTF. In DNA form, the CDR3 reads TGCAGCGTCCTCGCTTGGGGAGGGGCCAACGTCCTGACTTTC.

The chain couples TRBV15 to TRBJ2-2; 10 positions agree with TRBD2. Trimming at V came to 0 bases and at J to 7 bases, leaving 5 bases not matched to a gene. CDR3 length: 16 residues. Per germline, CDR1 LNHNV and CDR2 YYDKDF (reference sequence). The CDR3 DNA follows: TGTGCCACCAGCAGAGACCTAGCGGGAGCAGGCGGGGAGCTGTTTTTT. Amino acids: CATSRDLAGAGGELFF.

DNA of the CDR3: TGTGCCAGCAGGCGAACTAGCGGCACAGATACGCAGTATTTT. Residues: CASRRTSGTDTQYF. The chain couples TRBV27 to TRBJ2-3, with 7 bases lining up with TRBD2. Per the germline V gene, CDR1 is MNHEY and CDR2 is SMNVEV (reference sequence). The V gene end was trimmed by 6 bases and the J gene end by 1 base; junction bases not matched to a gene: 4. The CDR3 has 14 amino acids.

The chain couples TRBV4-3 to TRBJ2-7; D gene uncertain. CDR3 size: 14 residues. Germline values: CDR1 LGHNA, CDR2 YSLEER. V shed 0 bases and J shed 6 bases, with 12 bases lying between them. CDR3 coding DNA: TGCGCCAGCAGCCAAGATTCCCGAAGGGCCGAGCAGTACTTC. Translating gives CASSQDSRRAEQYF.

V is TRBV9 and J is TRBJ2-7; D unresolved. Deletions cut 0 bases from V and 6 bases from J, with 7 bases between. The CDR3 runs to 12 residues. Germline CDR1 and CDR2: SGDLS and YYNGEE. CDR3: CASSVGQGEQYF. The CDR3 nucleotides are TGTGCCAGCAGCGTAGGGCAAGGCGAGCAGTACTTC.

This chain connects TRBV4-1 to TRBJ2-2, with TRBD2 matching 12 bases. This CDR3 has 15 amino acids. V lost 3 bases and J lost 6; bases outside the gene matches: 2. The germline CDR1 and CDR2 sequences are MGHRA and YSYEKL. This CDR3 reads CASSQTSGSAGELFF. In DNA, the CDR3 is TGCGCCAGCAGCCAGACTAGCGGGAGTGCCGGGGAGCTGTTTTTT.

V usage is TRBV5-1 and J usage is TRBJ1-1; TRBD1 might be the D (6 bases). This CDR3 is built from 14 residues. V lost 0 bases and J 7 bases, leaving 13 bases between the germline ends. The V gene's germline CDR1 is SGHRS and CDR2 YFSETQ. The CDR3 here is CASSLDRRGGEAFF. CDR3 in DNA: TGCGCCAGCAGCTTGGACCGCAGGGGTGGTGAAGCTTTCTTT.

This clone has only one observation. The V call is TRBV11-2, the J call TRBJ1-1; 8 positions match TRBD1. V was pared by 3 bases and J by 5 bases, with 8 bases of the junction left unmatched. Per the germline V gene, CDR1 is SGHAT and CDR2 is FQNNGV. This CDR3 has 15 residues. CDR3: CASSFIRGRGTEAFF. As DNA, the CDR3 is TGTGCCAGCAGCTTTATCAGGGGGCGCGGAACTGAAGCTTTCTTT.

Of note for this clone: The sample carries other DNA sequences with the same CDR3. The CDR3 nucleotides read TGTGCCAGCAGTCGGCCCGACACTGAAGCTTTCTTT. Residues: CASSRPDTEAFF. This chain joins TRBV6-5 and TRBJ1-1, with no clear D. CDR3 length: 12 residues. The ends were cut back, 5 bases at V and 3 bases at J, with 7 bases in the middle. Germline CDR1 MNHEY, CDR2 SVGAGI.

Note on this clone: This same CDR3 is encoded by further DNA sequences in the sample. The rearrangement joins TRBV15 to TRBJ2-3; 8 bases are a match to TRBD2. CDR3 length: 15 amino acids. The V gene's germline CDR1 is LNHNV and CDR2 YYDKDF (reference sequence). The trim removed 1 base at V and 0 bases at J, leaving 0 bases unmatched. CDR3 amino acids: CATSRGLASTDTQYF. DNA for the CDR3: TGTGCCACCAGCAGAGGACTAGCGAGCACAGATACGCAGTATTTT. The complete variable domain, with remaining parts taken from reference TRBV15 and TRBJ2-3, reads DAMVIQNPRYQVTQFGKPVTLSCSQTLNHNVMYWYQQKSSQAPKLLFHYYDKDFNNEADTPDNFQSRRPNTSFCFLDIRSPGLGDTAMYLCATSRGLASTDTQYFGPGTRLTVL.

The J gene is TRBJ1-2, the V gene TRBV6-5; 8 nucleotides line up with TRBD1. V was clipped by 6 bases and J by 8 bases; unmatched bases: 11. The CDR3 covers 14 residues. Per germline, CDR1 MNHEY and CDR2 SVGAGI. CDR3 region: CASSLSQGAGGYTF. CDR3 DNA sequence: TGTGCCAGCAGCCTAAGCCAGGGGGCGGGGGGCTACACCTTC.